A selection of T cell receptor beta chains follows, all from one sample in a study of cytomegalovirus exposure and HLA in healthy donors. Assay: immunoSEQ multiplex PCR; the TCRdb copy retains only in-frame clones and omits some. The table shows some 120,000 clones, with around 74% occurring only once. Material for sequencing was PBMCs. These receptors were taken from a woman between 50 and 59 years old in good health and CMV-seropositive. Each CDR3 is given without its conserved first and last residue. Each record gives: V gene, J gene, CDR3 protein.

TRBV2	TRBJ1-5	ASSAGGSNQPQH
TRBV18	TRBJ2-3	ASSPLASGGVDTQY
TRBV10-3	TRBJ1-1	AISEWGSEAF
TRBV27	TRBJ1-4	ASSLLGASNEKLF
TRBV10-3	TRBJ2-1	AVSVNNEQF
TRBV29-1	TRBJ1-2	SVVFVGGSTNYGYT
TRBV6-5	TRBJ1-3	ASSRGQAGNTIY
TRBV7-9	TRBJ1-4	ATYRQGEKLF
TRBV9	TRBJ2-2	ASRGQTNTGELF
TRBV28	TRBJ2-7	ASSSGTGPNEQY
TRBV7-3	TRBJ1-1	ASSRGHQNTEAF
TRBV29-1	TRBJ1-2	SAGERDGYT
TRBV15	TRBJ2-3	ATSRTSGGGDTQY
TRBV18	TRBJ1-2	ASSPPRTGTGGNYGYT
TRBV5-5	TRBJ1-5	ASSLAGLRQGGQPQH
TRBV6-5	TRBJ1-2	ASSLLGGYGYT
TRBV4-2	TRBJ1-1	ASRLDRGGNTEAF
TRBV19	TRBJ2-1	ASSIGTSGYNEQF
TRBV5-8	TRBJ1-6	ASSFSEGSYNSPLH
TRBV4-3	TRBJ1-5	ASSQEIDQPQH
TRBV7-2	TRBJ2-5	ASSLGTSGGADLETQY
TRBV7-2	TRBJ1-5	ASSLLGVGYSNQPQH
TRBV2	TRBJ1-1	ASRVEGGGAF
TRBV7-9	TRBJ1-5	ASADREGNQPQH
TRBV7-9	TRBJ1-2	SSSLLQGWDYGYT
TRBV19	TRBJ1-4	ASSLQGAATNEKLF
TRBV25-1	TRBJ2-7	ASSEYAGTQY
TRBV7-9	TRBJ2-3	ASSEGRGPDTQY
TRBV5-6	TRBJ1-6	ASSSRGLSYSPLH
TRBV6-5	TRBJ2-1	ASRITGTGSNEQF
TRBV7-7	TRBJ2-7	ASSSGTGNTYEQY
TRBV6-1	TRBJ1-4	ASIGLGGELF
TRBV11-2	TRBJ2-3	ASSTAGTDTQY
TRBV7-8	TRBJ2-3	ASSPRGGTDTQY
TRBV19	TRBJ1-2	ASRMRRGENHGYT
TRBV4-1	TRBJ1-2	ASSHPIRGRSNYGYT
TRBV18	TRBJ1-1	ASSPDRGQNTEAF
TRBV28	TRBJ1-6	ASSLFPGQGASPLH
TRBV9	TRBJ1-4	ASSVGGSGREKLF
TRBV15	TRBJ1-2	ATSRDQNYGYT
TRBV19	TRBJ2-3	ASRQSTDTQY
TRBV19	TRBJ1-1	ASSSRPGDTEAF
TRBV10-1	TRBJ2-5	ASSGRGKLETQY
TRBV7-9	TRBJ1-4	ASSPGQGQREKLF
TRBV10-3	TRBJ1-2	AISEMAGQRANYGYT
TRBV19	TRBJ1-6	ASSIRGQLNSPLH
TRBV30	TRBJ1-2	AWTPPGSGYT
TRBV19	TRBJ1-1	AIRQTGKLAEAF
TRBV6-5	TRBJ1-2	ASSYTLTENYGYT
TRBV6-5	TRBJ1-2	ASRNRDRGYGYT
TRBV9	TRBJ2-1	ASSGDHRDRVRNEQF
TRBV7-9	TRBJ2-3	ASAERGSTDTQY